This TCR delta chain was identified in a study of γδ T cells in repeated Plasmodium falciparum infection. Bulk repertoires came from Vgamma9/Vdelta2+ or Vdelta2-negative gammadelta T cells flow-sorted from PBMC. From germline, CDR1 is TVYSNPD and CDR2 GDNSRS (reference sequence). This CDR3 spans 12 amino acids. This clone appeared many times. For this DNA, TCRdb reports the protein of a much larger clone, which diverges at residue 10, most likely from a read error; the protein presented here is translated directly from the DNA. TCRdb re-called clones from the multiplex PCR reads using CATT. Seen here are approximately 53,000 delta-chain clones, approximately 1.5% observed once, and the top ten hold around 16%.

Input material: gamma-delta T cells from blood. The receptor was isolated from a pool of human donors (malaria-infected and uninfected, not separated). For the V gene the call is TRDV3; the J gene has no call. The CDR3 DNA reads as TGTGCCCTTCAGGTGGACACCGATAAACCCATCTTT. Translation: CALQVDTDKPIF.